The T cell receptor beta chain under discussion was sequenced for a study of spatial heterogeneity in lung cancer. Study results and limitations: The appearance of ubiquitous expanded tumor TCRs in blood was greater at resection than follow-up.

This clonotype has a handful of counts. The antigen is undetermined. Every cDNA TCR molecule received its own unique molecular identifier. Via MiXCR, TCRdb re-called the 5' RACE reads, giving one row per CDR3 protein. This sample carries roughly 3,200 distinct CDR3 sequences, roughly 40% of them seen once, and the ten largest clones take about 80%. The time point was: sample taken at primary tumor resection. Whole RNA, which was extracted from tumor, nontumor lung tissue or frozen PBMC, was sequenced without any cell sorting. The donors, 70 to 80 patients with untreated early-stage non-small cell lung cancer, provided the samples. J was trimmed by 1 base and V by 7 bases; bases with no gene match: 14. CDR3 length equals 18 residues. Germline CDR1 and CDR2: SEHNR and FQNEAQ (reference sequence).

The rearrangement uses TRBV7-9 and TRBJ2-1; 9 bases line up with TRBD2. The sequence derives from a male donor with early-stage non-small cell lung cancer. Sequencing used PBMCs, obtained at surgery. Here the CDR3 reads CASTDRGRAGGSYNEQFF. CDR3 DNA: TGTGCCAGCACCGATCGGGGGCGAGCGGGGGGATCCTACAATGAGCAGTTCTTC.